These 18 T cell receptor beta chains share one sample of origin, sequenced in a study of T cell changes during pregnancy in multiple sclerosis. Libraries were prepared by immunoSEQ multiplex PCR; TCRdb keeps only in-frame clonotypes and omits some of them. Of 55,000 or so clones in the sample, around 89% were seen once. The specimen was CD4+ T cells from peripheral blood mononuclear cells, collected in the first trimester of pregnancy. These receptors came from a female donor with multiple sclerosis, enrolled in a pregnancy study.

The chain joins TRBV19 to TRBJ2-1; 9 bases fit TRBD1. J lost 3 bases, V lost 4 bases, and 7 bases had no gene match. Per the germline V gene, CDR1 is LNHDA and CDR2 is SQIVND (reference sequence). The CDR3 runs 16 residues. The CDR3 DNA sequence: TGTGCCAGTAGTACAGGGGACAGGGTCTTCTACAATGAGCAGTTCTTC. Protein: CASSTGDRVFYNEQFF.

The chain combines TRBV25-1 with TRBJ2-7; 9 nucleotides agree with TRBD2. Germline V gene sequence: CDR1 MGHDK, CDR2 SYGVNS. Trimming at V came to 6 bases and at J to 5 bases, leaving 8 bases not matched to a gene. CDR3 length: 14 residues. CDR3 protein: CASRTSGGPHEQYF. CDR3 nucleotide sequence: TGTGCCAGCAGGACAAGCGGGGGGCCCCACGAGCAGTACTTC.

V usage is TRBV5-1 and J usage is TRBJ2-5; 8 nucleotides agree with TRBD1. There are 15 residues in the CDR3. V dropped 4 bases and J dropped 5; count of bases not matched to a gene: 10. Germline V lookup: CDR1 SGHRS, CDR2 YFSETQ. The CDR3 sequence is CASSARTGIDETQYF. The CDR3 nucleotides read TGCGCCAGCAGCGCCCGGACAGGGATTGATGAGACCCAGTACTTC. Variable domain in full (rest from reference TRBV5-1 and TRBJ2-5): KAGVTQTPRYLIKTRGQQVTLSCSPISGHRSVSWYQQTPGQGLQFLFEYFSETQRNKGNFPGRFSGRQFSNSRSEMNVSTLELGDSALYLCASSARTGIDETQYFGPGTRLLVL.

The chain uses TRBV5-4 and TRBJ2-1; 7 bases match TRBD1. The germline CDR1 and CDR2 sequences are SGHNT and YYREEE (reference sequence). The CDR3 length is 15 residues. V lost 0 bases, J lost 4 bases, and 4 bases stayed unmatched. The CDR3 DNA reads TGTGCCAGCAGCTTGGGACAGGGTGCATACAATGAGCAGTTCTTC. Protein: CASSLGQGAYNEQFF.

This rearrangement joins TRBV18 to TRBJ2-5, with D uncertain. From germline, CDR1 is KGHSH and CDR2 LQKENI. The V and J ends lost 2 bases and 5 bases respectively, with 3 bases between them. The CDR3 spans 11 residues. CDR3 in amino acids: CASSPSETQYF. The CDR3 DNA follows: TGTGCCAGCTCACCATCGGAGACCCAGTACTTC.

The chain is built from TRBV28 and TRBJ1-5; D gene uncertain. The CDR3 is 17 amino acids. V gave up 5 bases and J gave up 3 bases, with 20 bases separating them. Germline V gene data show CDR1 as MDHEN and CDR2 as SYDVKM. The CDR3 loop reads CASSTPLRRVLNQPQHF. CDR3 sequence (DNA): TGTGCCAGCAGTACACCTCTGAGGCGAGTTCTCAATCAGCCCCAGCATTTT.

The chain couples TRBV28 to TRBJ2-2; TRBD2 matches 7 bases. The V segment lost 3 bases and the J segment 4 bases; nucleotides outside the gene matches: 11. The CDR3 spans 17 residues. Germline V gene data show CDR1 as MDHEN and CDR2 as SYDVKM. The CDR3 DNA is TGTGCCAGCAGTTTCCCCGGCGGGGCGGGAGTCACCGGGGAGCTGTTTTTT. Its translation: CASSFPGGAGVTGELFF.

This clone was seen once. The gene calls are TRBV18 and TRBJ1-4; D is ambiguous. Germline CDR1 reads KGHSH; CDR2 reads LQKENI. V was shortened by 3 bases and J by 4 bases, with 12 bases between the two germline ends. The CDR3 consists of 15 residues. The CDR3 bases are TGTGCCAGCTCACCCTCCGAGGGAAATAATGAAAAACTGTTTTTT. Its translation is CASSPSEGNNEKLFF.

The genes are TRBV21-1 and TRBJ1-4. TRBV21-1 is reported as a pseudogene. CDR3 length: 16 amino acids. The CDR3 sequence is CARSSGWETTNEKLFF. CDR3 bases: TGTGCCAGATCCTCGGGCTGGGAGACAACTAATGAAAAACTGTTTTTT.

J is TRBJ2-2 and V is TRBV5-1; TRBD1 is a possible D gene (5 bases). Germline CDR1 and CDR2: SGHRS and YFSETQ. This CDR3 comprises 13 residues. The V gene lost 1 base and the J gene lost 6 bases, with 7 bases spanning the gap. The CDR3 here is CASSLLGPGELFF. In DNA form, the CDR3 reads TGCGCCAGCAGCTTGCTGGGGCCCGGGGAGCTGTTTTTT.

This CDR3 reads CASSDLAGRETQYF. CDR3 sequence (DNA): TGTGCCAGCAGTGACTTAGCGGGAAGAGAGACCCAGTACTTC. The V and J genes are TRBV6-4 and TRBJ2-5; 8 bases match TRBD2. There are 14 residues in the CDR3. Unmatched junction bases numbered 2, after V lost 1 base and J lost 4 bases. In germline, CDR1 is MRHNA, CDR2 SNTAGT.

The rearrangement links TRBV2 to TRBJ1-1; TRBD1 agrees at 11 bases. The germline V gene encodes CDR1 SNHLY and CDR2 FYNNEI. J was trimmed by 3 bases and V by 5 bases; bases with no gene match: 5. This CDR3 has 15 amino acids. The CDR3 DNA is TGTGCCAGCAGTCGGACAGGGGGCGAATACACTGAAGCTTTCTTT. It translates to CASSRTGGEYTEAFF.

The chain is built from TRBV18 and TRBJ2-2; no reliable D call. V dropped 3 bases and J dropped 5 bases, with 10 bases sitting between them. The CDR3 sequence is 14 residues long. Germline assignment: CDR1 KGHSH and CDR2 LQKENI. The CDR3 is CASSPQAGTGELFF. The CDR3 bases are TGTGCCAGCTCACCTCAGGCTGGAACCGGGGAGCTGTTTTTT.

V and J are TRBV27 and TRBJ2-1, with a possible D match to TRBD2 (6 bases). The CDR3 has 16 residues. Trimming removed 4 bases from V and 1 base from J, with 14 bases in between. Germline V gives CDR1 MNHEY, CDR2 SMNVEV (reference sequence). In DNA form, the CDR3 reads TGTGCCAGCAGTTCCCGGACTATAAATTCCTACAATGAGCAGTTCTTC. Translated, it gives CASSSRTINSYNEQFF.

The V call is TRBV11-2, the J call TRBJ2-7; 11 nucleotides match TRBD2. The CDR3 spans 14 residues. V lost 3 bases, J lost 4 bases, and 2 bases stayed unmatched. The germline CDR1 and CDR2 sequences are SGHAT and FQNNGV. CDR3: CASSLTSGVYEQYF. In DNA, the CDR3 is TGTGCCAGCAGCTTGACTAGCGGGGTTTACGAGCAGTACTTC.

V is TRBV7-2 and J is TRBJ1-3; D gene uncertain. Per the germline V gene, CDR1 is SGHTA and CDR2 is FQGNSA. The V end lost 0 bases, the J end lost 0 bases, and 6 bases lay between the germline ends. CDR3 length equals 15 residues. CDR3 sequence: CASSLASSSGNTIYF. CDR3 DNA: TGTGCCAGCAGCTTAGCGTCGAGCTCTGGAAACACCATATATTTT.

The chain joins TRBV15 to TRBJ1-4; D gene ambiguous. Germline-derived CDR1 and CDR2 are LNHNV and YYDKDF (reference sequence). The CDR3 length is 14 residues. V was pared by 2 bases and J by 8 bases, with 12 bases between. The CDR3 sequence is CATSRTTEREKLFF. In DNA, the CDR3 is TGTGCCACCAGCAGAACAACAGAGCGGGAAAAACTGTTTTTT.

The chain links TRBV7-2 to TRBJ2-5, with no clear D. V was pared by 7 bases and J by 2 bases, with 11 bases between. CDR1 and CDR2 from the germline V gene are SGHTA and FQGNSA. The CDR3 is 13 residues long. The CDR3 here is CASTLRRQETQYF. The CDR3 nucleotides read TGTGCCAGCACGTTGAGGAGACAAGAGACCCAGTACTTC. Complete variable domain (other parts from reference TRBV7-2 and TRBJ2-5): GAGVSQSPSNKVTEKGKDVELRCDPISGHTALYWYRQSLGQGLEFLIYFQGNSAPDKSGLPSDRFSAERTGGSVSTLTIQRTQQEDSAVYLCASTLRRQETQYFGPGTRLLVL.